This T cell receptor (beta chain) was recorded in a study of T cell responses to AZD1222 COVID-19 vaccine. General study results and limits: A mostly white British donor set with more females was recruited, and clonal diversity was possibly underestimated. Among spike-specific TCRs, nearly half reportedly target unmutated variant regions. The study identified only six AZD1222 recipients as seropositive at baseline.

The CDR3 loop spans 14 amino acids. Germline values: CDR1 ENHRY, CDR2 SYGVKD. V dropped 6 bases and J dropped 5; count of bases not matched to a gene: 7. Measured with immunoSEQ multiplex PCR; TCRdb has only the in-frame clones, and not every one. This table holds about 110,000 clones, over 80% found once. On this clone itself: Its specificity is unknown.

V usage is TRBV10-3 and J usage is TRBJ1-2; 9 bases are a match to TRBD1. The TCR sequence derives from an adult who received the AZD1222 COVID-19 vaccine. This material consisted of peripheral blood, taken 28 days after the second AZD1222 dose. CDR3 amino acids: CAIRPTGGSYGYTF. In nucleotides, the CDR3 is TGTGCCATCAGACCGACAGGGGGGTCTTATGGCTACACCTTC.